A selection of T cell receptor beta chains follows, all from one sample in a study of cytomegalovirus exposure and HLA in healthy donors. Generated by immunoSEQ multiplex PCR, the TCRdb table keeps only in-frame clones and is missing some. Of just over 200,000 clones in the sample, roughly 80% were seen once. Sequencing was carried out using PBMCs. The receptors derive from a woman between 40 and 50 years old in good health and CMV-seronegative. Both conserved end residues are part of each CDR3. D genes are given only for firm matches. Only some rows state a clone size, as once, few, many or a class for expanded clones.

D gene: NA
J gene: TRBJ1-1
clone size: few
V gene: TRBV9
CDR3 DNA: TGTGCCAGCAGCCTCACAGGGAACACTGAAGCTTTCTTT
CDR3 protein: CASSLTGNTEAFF

D gene: TRBD2
J gene: TRBJ2-7
clone size: NA
V gene: TRBV7-3
CDR3 DNA: TGTGCCAGCAGCTTAAACAGCGGGAGGGGCTACGAGCAGTACTTC
CDR3 protein: CASSLNSGRGYEQYF

D gene: TRBD1
J gene: TRBJ2-6
clone size: NA
V gene: TRBV19
CDR3 DNA: TGTGCCAGTAGTATCACAGGGGGGACCAACGTCCTGACTTTC
CDR3 protein: CASSITGGTNVLTF

D gene: NA
J gene: TRBJ2-3
clone size: NA
V gene: TRBV19
CDR3 DNA: TGTGCCAGTAGTATCGGACGGCCGGGGACGCAGTATTTT
CDR3 protein: CASSIGRPGTQYF

D gene: NA
J gene: TRBJ1-3
clone size: once
V gene: TRBV19
CDR3 DNA: TGTGCCAGTAACCCAGGGCACTCGCCTCTCTCTGGAAACACCATATATTTT
CDR3 protein: CASNPGHSPLSGNTIYF

D gene: NA
J gene: TRBJ2-1
clone size: NA
V gene: TRBV29-1
CDR3 DNA: TGCAGCGTTGGGCGGCACAATGAGCAGTTCTTC
CDR3 protein: CSVGRHNEQFF

D gene: TRBD1
J gene: TRBJ1-4
clone size: NA
V gene: TRBV18
CDR3 DNA: TGTGCCAGCTCACCATATGCCCCCGGGACAGTTAGATTTACTAATGAAAAACTGTTTTTT
CDR3 protein: CASSPYAPGTVRFTNEKLFF

D gene: NA
J gene: TRBJ2-7
clone size: NA
V gene: TRBV5-1
CDR3 DNA: TGCGCCAGCAGCCTTTTACCGAACTCCTACGAGCAGTACTTC
CDR3 protein: CASSLLPNSYEQYF

D gene: NA
J gene: TRBJ2-1
clone size: NA
V gene: TRBV7-9
CDR3 DNA: TGTGCCAGCAGCTTAGGACTAAGCGATGAGCAGTTCTTC
CDR3 protein: CASSLGLSDEQFF

D gene: TRBD1
J gene: TRBJ2-5
clone size: NA
V gene: TRBV5-6
CDR3 DNA: TGTGCCAGCAGCAAAGCAGGGGGCGCGGGGGAGACCCAGTACTTC
CDR3 protein: CASSKAGGAGETQYF

D gene: TRBD1
J gene: TRBJ1-2
clone size: NA
V gene: TRBV11-2
CDR3 DNA: TGTGCCAGCAGCTCGCGACAGGGGGCTAGGGGCTACACCTTC
CDR3 protein: CASSSRQGARGYTF

D gene: TRBD2
J gene: TRBJ2-7
clone size: NA
V gene: TRBV5-1
CDR3 DNA: TGCGCCAGCAGCTCGAGACTAGCGGGAGTAAATACCTACGAGCAGTACTTC
CDR3 protein: CASSSRLAGVNTYEQYF

D gene: TRBD1
J gene: TRBJ2-7
clone size: NA
V gene: TRBV27
CDR3 DNA: TGTGCCAGCAGTTTATCGTGGACAGGGGACTACGAGCAGTACTTC
CDR3 protein: CASSLSWTGDYEQYF

D gene: TRBD1
J gene: TRBJ2-7
clone size: NA
V gene: TRBV7-9
CDR3 DNA: TGTGCCAGCAGCTTACGGACAGGGAGCTACGAGCAGTACTTC
CDR3 protein: CASSLRTGSYEQYF

D gene: TRBD2
J gene: TRBJ2-7
clone size: NA
V gene: TRBV5-1
CDR3 DNA: TGCGCCAGCAGCTTTCTAGCGGGCGGAACCTACGAGCAGTACTTC
CDR3 protein: CASSFLAGGTYEQYF

D gene: TRBD1
J gene: TRBJ2-1
clone size: once
V gene: TRBV7-3
CDR3 DNA: TGTGCCAGCAGCTTTGGGACAGGGACCTACAATGAGCAGTTCTTC
CDR3 protein: CASSFGTGTYNEQFF

D gene: NA
J gene: TRBJ2-5
clone size: NA
V gene: TRBV6-4
CDR3 DNA: TGTGCCAGCAGCCCCGATCTCGGGGAGACCCAGTACTTC
CDR3 protein: CASSPDLGETQYF

D gene: TRBD1
J gene: TRBJ2-7
clone size: NA
V gene: TRBV19
CDR3 DNA: TGTGCCAGTAATCCTACAGGGGGAATTTTCGCCGAGCAGTACTTC
CDR3 protein: CASNPTGGIFAEQYF

D gene: NA
J gene: TRBJ1-1
clone size: NA
V gene: TRBV29-1
CDR3 DNA: TGCAGCGTTGAAATCTTCAGGAACACTGAAGCTTTCTTT
CDR3 protein: CSVEIFRNTEAFF

D gene: TRBD2
J gene: TRBJ2-7
clone size: NA
V gene: TRBV28
CDR3 DNA: TGTGCCAGCAGTTCCCTCCCCTTCGGGACTAGCGGGCTCGAGCAGTACTTC
CDR3 protein: CASSSLPFGTSGLEQYF

D gene: NA
J gene: TRBJ2-7
clone size: NA
V gene: TRBV27
CDR3 DNA: TGTGCCAGCAGTTTATCGGCAGGGATGGGCGAGCAGTACTTC
CDR3 protein: CASSLSAGMGEQYF

D gene: NA
J gene: TRBJ2-2
clone size: NA
V gene: TRBV5-1
CDR3 DNA: TGCGCCAGCAGATGGGAGGCCACCGGGGAGCTGTTTTTT
CDR3 protein: CASRWEATGELFF

D gene: TRBD2
J gene: TRBJ2-2
clone size: NA
V gene: TRBV9
CDR3 DNA: TGTGCCAGCAGCGTTGGCCAGCGGGAGCTCGGGGAGCTGTTTTTT
CDR3 protein: CASSVGQRELGELFF

D gene: NA
J gene: TRBJ1-5
clone size: few
V gene: TRBV9
CDR3 DNA: TGTGCCAGCAGCCCATCATCCGGGTCCACGTTAGGGCCCCAGCATTTT
CDR3 protein: CASSPSSGSTLGPQHF

D gene: NA
J gene: TRBJ2-7
clone size: NA
V gene: TRBV28
CDR3 DNA: TGTGCCAGCAGGAATACAGGGCGCGAGCAGTACTTC
CDR3 protein: CASRNTGREQYF

D gene: TRBD1
J gene: TRBJ1-1
clone size: few
V gene: TRBV13
CDR3 DNA: TGTGCCAGCAGCCCTGACAGGGTGAGGACTGAAGCTTTCTTT
CDR3 protein: CASSPDRVRTEAFF

D gene: TRBD1
J gene: TRBJ2-7
clone size: NA
V gene: TRBV27
CDR3 DNA: TGTGCCAGCAGTAGAGGACAGGGGGCGTGGGCGCAGTACTTC
CDR3 protein: CASSRGQGAWAQYF

D gene: TRBD2
J gene: TRBJ2-2
clone size: once
V gene: TRBV15
CDR3 DNA: TGTGCCACCAGCAGAGATCATGGGCTAGCGGGAACCACCGGGGAGCTGTTTTTT
CDR3 protein: CATSRDHGLAGTTGELFF

D gene: TRBD2
J gene: TRBJ2-5
clone size: NA
V gene: TRBV5-1
CDR3 DNA: TGCGCCAGCAGCGGGGGACTAGCGGCCAAGACCCAGTACTTC
CDR3 protein: CASSGGLAAKTQYF

D gene: NA
J gene: TRBJ1-1
clone size: NA
V gene: TRBV18
CDR3 DNA: TGTGCCAGCTCAGCCTTTGAGGACTTGAACACTGAAGCTTTCTTT
CDR3 protein: CASSAFEDLNTEAFF

D gene: NA
J gene: TRBJ2-7
clone size: NA
V gene: TRBV9
CDR3 DNA: TGTGCCAGCAGCGGCCGGTTGCACGAGCAGTACTTC
CDR3 protein: CASSGRLHEQYF

D gene: TRBD1
J gene: TRBJ1-1
clone size: once
V gene: TRBV6-5
CDR3 DNA: TGTGCCAGCAGTTACGACAGGGGAAGTCCTGAAGCTTTCTTT
CDR3 protein: CASSYDRGSPEAFF

D gene: TRBD1
J gene: TRBJ2-7
clone size: NA
V gene: TRBV11-2
CDR3 DNA: TGTGCCAGCAGCTTAGTTGACAGGGGTTCATACGAGCAGTACTTC
CDR3 protein: CASSLVDRGSYEQYF

D gene: TRBD2
J gene: TRBJ2-1
clone size: NA
V gene: TRBV7-3
CDR3 DNA: TGTGCCAGCAGCTTAACCGGGGCGGGAGGAGACAATGAGCAGTTCTTC
CDR3 protein: CASSLTGAGGDNEQFF

D gene: TRBD1
J gene: TRBJ2-5
clone size: NA
V gene: TRBV6-1
CDR3 DNA: TGTGCCAGCAGTGAAGCGTTCAAGGGGGCCCGTCGAGAGACCCAGTACTTC
CDR3 protein: CASSEAFKGARRETQYF

D gene: TRBD2
J gene: TRBJ2-7
clone size: NA
V gene: TRBV6-5
CDR3 DNA: TGTGCCAGCAGTTTCGCTAGCGGGTACGAGCAGTACTTC
CDR3 protein: CASSFASGYEQYF

D gene: TRBD2
J gene: TRBJ2-7
clone size: NA
V gene: TRBV7-8
CDR3 DNA: TGTGCCAGCAGCCGACTAGCGGGAGTGGCCGAGCAGTACTTC
CDR3 protein: CASSRLAGVAEQYF

D gene: NA
J gene: TRBJ2-6
clone size: NA
V gene: TRBV27
CDR3 DNA: TGTGCCAGCAGTCCCCCCCTGGGGAGCGCTGGGGCCAACGTCCTGACTTTC
CDR3 protein: CASSPPLGSAGANVLTF

D gene: NA
J gene: TRBJ1-4
clone size: NA
V gene: TRBV11-2
CDR3 DNA: TGTGCCAGCAGCCGTACAGGGTATCAAGCAACTAATGAAAAACTGTTTTTT
CDR3 protein: CASSRTGYQATNEKLFF

D gene: TRBD1
J gene: TRBJ2-3
clone size: NA
V gene: TRBV5-1
CDR3 DNA: TGCGCCAGCAGACCAACTACAGGGGTTAGCACAGATACGCAGTATTTT
CDR3 protein: CASRPTTGVSTDTQYF

D gene: NA
J gene: TRBJ1-2
clone size: NA
V gene: TRBV7-9
CDR3 DNA: TGTGCCAGCAGCTTAGCGGGCAGGGGCGTTAATGGCTACACCTTC
CDR3 protein: CASSLAGRGVNGYTF

D gene: TRBD1
J gene: TRBJ1-2
clone size: NA
V gene: TRBV2
CDR3 DNA: TGTGCCAGCAGGGATTTAAAGACAGGGGGATCTGGCTACACCTTC
CDR3 protein: CASRDLKTGGSGYTF

D gene: NA
J gene: TRBJ2-3
clone size: NA
V gene: TRBV5-4
CDR3 DNA: TGTGCCAGCAGCCACACAGATACGCAGTATTTT
CDR3 protein: CASSHTDTQYF

D gene: TRBD1
J gene: TRBJ2-7
clone size: NA
V gene: TRBV6-5
CDR3 DNA: TGTGCCAGCAGTTACTTGGACAGGGGTGGGGAGCAGTACTTC
CDR3 protein: CASSYLDRGGEQYF

D gene: NA
J gene: TRBJ2-1
clone size: NA
V gene: TRBV7-9
CDR3 DNA: TGTGCCAGCAGCTTAGCGACCGGAGGGCTAGGTGAGCAGTTCTTC
CDR3 protein: CASSLATGGLGEQFF

D gene: NA
J gene: TRBJ1-1
clone size: NA
V gene: TRBV6-1
CDR3 DNA: TGTGCCAGCAGTGAAAGGTACGGACAGCTCACTGAAGCTTTCTTT
CDR3 protein: CASSERYGQLTEAFF

D gene: NA
J gene: TRBJ2-1
clone size: few
V gene: TRBV11-2
CDR3 DNA: TGTGCCAGCAGCTTAGATCTGGCCGGGGGGCAGTTCTTC
CDR3 protein: CASSLDLAGGQFF

D gene: NA
J gene: TRBJ2-7
clone size: NA
V gene: TRBV4-1
CDR3 DNA: TGCGCCAGCAGCCAAGTCCCACTCATCTCCTACGAGCAGTACTTC
CDR3 protein: CASSQVPLISYEQYF

D gene: NA
J gene: TRBJ1-5
clone size: NA
V gene: TRBV19
CDR3 DNA: TGTGCCAGTAGTAGGGAGGGCGTACCCAATCAGCCCCAGCATTTT
CDR3 protein: CASSREGVPNQPQHF

D gene: NA
J gene: TRBJ1-2
clone size: NA
V gene: TRBV7-9
CDR3 DNA: TGTGCCAGCAGCTTAGCTGCAGTGGACTATGGCTACACCTTC
CDR3 protein: CASSLAAVDYGYTF